This passage covers 8 T cell receptor beta chains from one sample sequenced in a study of T cell responses to AZD1222 COVID-19 vaccine. Data came from immunoSEQ multiplex PCR; TCRdb stores just in-frame clones and leaves some out. This sample carries around 97,000 clones, roughly 91% of them seen once, and the ten largest clones take 45%. The sample in question was peripheral blood, obtained on day 0 of AZD1222 vaccination. These receptors originate from an adult in good health.

The genes are TRBV4-1 and TRBJ1-2; D is unresolved. Per the germline V gene, CDR1 is MGHRA and CDR2 is YSYEKL. V was pared by 1 base and J by 11 bases, with 14 bases between. The CDR3 is 13 residues long. The CDR3, as DNA: TGCGCCAGCAGCCAAGTTACTCTCGGAGGGTACACCTTC. Its translation: CASSQVTLGGYTF.

The V gene is TRBV5-1, the J gene TRBJ1-2; D unclear. From germline, CDR1 is SGHRS and CDR2 YFSETQ. V lost 0 bases, J lost 2 bases, and 8 bases lay in between. The CDR3 has 14 residues. CDR3 sequence: CASSLALGNYGYTF. CDR3 in DNA: TGCGCCAGCAGCTTGGCCCTGGGAAACTATGGCTACACCTTC.

The chain employs TRBV28 and TRBJ2-2; 15 bases agree with TRBD2. Germline-derived CDR1 and CDR2 are MDHEN and SYDVKM. Unmatched junction bases numbered 14, after V lost 10 bases and J lost 5 bases. The CDR3 loop spans 18 amino acids. CDR3: CATIGLAGGPRWTGELFF. The CDR3 DNA is TGTGCCACCATCGGACTAGCGGGAGGGCCGAGATGGACCGGGGAGCTGTTTTTT.

The chain combines TRBV7-3 with TRBJ1-1; a possible D gene is TRBD1 (6 bases). Germline-derived CDR1 and CDR2 are SGHTA and FQGTGA. V lost 3 bases and J 0 bases, leaving 20 bases between the germline ends. The CDR3 consists of 18 residues. The DNA of the CDR3 is TGTGCCAGCAGCTTCTTTTACGCACTCCAGGGGATGAACACTGAAGCTTTCTTT. It translates to CASSFFYALQGMNTEAFF.

V gene TRBV5-1 combines with J gene TRBJ2-6; 8 bases fit TRBD2. Germline CDR1 is SGHRS and CDR2 is YFSETQ. CDR3 length: 17 residues. J was trimmed by 0 bases and V by 4 bases; bases with no gene match: 6. The CDR3 nucleotides are TGCGCCAGCAGCAAGTCGGGAGGGATCTCTGGGGCCAACGTCCTGACTTTC. It encodes CASSKSGGISGANVLTF.

The rearrangement uses TRBV7-2 and TRBJ2-3, with 8 bases aligning to TRBD2. Germline V lookup: CDR1 SGHTA, CDR2 FQGNSA. The trim removed 8 bases at V and 0 bases at J, leaving 13 bases unmatched. CDR3 length: 17 residues. The CDR3 bases are TGTGCCAGCCAAGTAGCGGGGTCCCCCTCTAGCACAGATACGCAGTATTTT. Translation: CASQVAGSPSSTDTQYF.

The V gene is TRBV28, the J gene TRBJ2-2; TRBD1 matches 9 bases. The V gene's germline CDR1 is MDHEN and CDR2 SYDVKM. This CDR3 is 15 amino acids long. V was pared by 6 bases and J by 4 bases, with 6 bases of the junction left unmatched. CDR3 DNA: TGTGCCAGCAGAAAGGACAGGGGTCGCACCGGGGAGCTGTTTTTT. It codes for CASRKDRGRTGELFF. Using reference TRBV28 and TRBJ2-2 for the parts outside the CDR3, the full variable domain is DVKVTQSSRYLVKRTGEKVFLECVQDMDHENMFWYRQDPGLGLRLIYFSYDVKMKEKGDIPEGYSVSREKKERFSLILESASTNQTSMYLCASRKDRGRTGELFFGEGSRLTVL.

With respect to this clone: The sample carries other DNA sequences with the same CDR3. The genes are TRBV20-1 and TRBJ1-1; no clear D gene. The length of the CDR3 is 11 residues. Trimming removed 0 bases from V and 1 base from J, with 0 bases in between. CDR1 and CDR2 (germline): DFQATT, SNEGSKA (reference sequence). CDR3 bases: TGCAGTGCTAGAGAGAACACTGAAGCTTTCTTT. Amino acids: CSARENTEAFF.